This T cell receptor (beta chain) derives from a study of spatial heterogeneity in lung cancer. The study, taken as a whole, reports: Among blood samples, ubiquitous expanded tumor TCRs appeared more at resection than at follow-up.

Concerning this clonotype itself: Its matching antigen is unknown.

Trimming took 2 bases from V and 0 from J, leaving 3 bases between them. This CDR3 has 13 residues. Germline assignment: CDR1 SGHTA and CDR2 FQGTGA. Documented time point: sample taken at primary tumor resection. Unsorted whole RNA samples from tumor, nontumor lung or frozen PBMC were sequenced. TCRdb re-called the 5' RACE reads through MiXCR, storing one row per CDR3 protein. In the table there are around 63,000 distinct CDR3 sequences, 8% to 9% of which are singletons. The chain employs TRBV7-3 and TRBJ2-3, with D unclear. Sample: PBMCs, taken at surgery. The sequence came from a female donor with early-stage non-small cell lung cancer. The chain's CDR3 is CASSLESTDTQYF. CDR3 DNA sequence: TGTGCCAGCAGCTTAGAGAGCACAGATACGCAGTATTTT.